Sequencing of this TCR beta chain was carried out in a study of T cells in Graves' hyperthyroidism and ophthalmopathy. The study, taken as a whole, reports: A model built on 13 V-J features separated ophthalmopathy from stable hyperthyroidism.

Exclusion criteria comprised uncontrolled infection, other autoimmune disease, pregnancy or lactation. Together with thyroid ultrasound, orbital computed tomography, serum thyroxine and TRAb, clinical symptoms were used for diagnoses. The PBMCs had their origin in 7.5 to 10 ml of fresh peripheral blood. On this clonotype: Its target is unknown.

The V segment lost 7 bases and the J segment 2 bases; nucleotides outside the gene matches: 14. The CDR3 totals 19 residues. There were TCR beta CDR3 regions amplified from RNA transcripts. Carried out on the TCR CDR3, a first-round RT-PCR used the HTBI primer set. MiXCR, run by TCRdb on the multiplex PCR reads, gives a single entry per CDR3 protein. The sample contains 200,000 to 250,000 distinct CDR3 sequences, 17% of which appear only once. The sequencing sample was made of blood. V gene TRBV12-3 or TRBV12-4 combines with J gene TRBJ2-1, with 13 bases matching TRBD2. The receptor was derived from a woman in her fifties or sixties with Graves' hyperthyroidism. The CDR3 sequence: CASNPPATSGRSPYNEQFF. The CDR3 coding sequence is TGTGCCAGCAACCCCCCCGCGACTAGCGGGAGGAGTCCCTACAATGAGCAGTTCTTC.